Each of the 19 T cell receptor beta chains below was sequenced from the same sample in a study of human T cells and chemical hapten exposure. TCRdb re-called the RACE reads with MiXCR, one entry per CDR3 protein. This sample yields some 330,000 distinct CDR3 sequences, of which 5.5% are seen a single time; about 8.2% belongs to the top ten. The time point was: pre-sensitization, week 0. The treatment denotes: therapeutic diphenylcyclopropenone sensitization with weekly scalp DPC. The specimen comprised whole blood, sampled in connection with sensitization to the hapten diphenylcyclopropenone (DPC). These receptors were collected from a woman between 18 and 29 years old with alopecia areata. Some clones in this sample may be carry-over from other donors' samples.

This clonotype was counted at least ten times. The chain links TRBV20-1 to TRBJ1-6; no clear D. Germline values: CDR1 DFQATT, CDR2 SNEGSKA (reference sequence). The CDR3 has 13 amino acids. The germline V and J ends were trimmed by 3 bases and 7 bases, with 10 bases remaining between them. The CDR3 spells CSASDGGNSPLHF. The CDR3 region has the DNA TGCAGTGCTAGTGATGGAGGGAATTCACCCCTCCACTTT.

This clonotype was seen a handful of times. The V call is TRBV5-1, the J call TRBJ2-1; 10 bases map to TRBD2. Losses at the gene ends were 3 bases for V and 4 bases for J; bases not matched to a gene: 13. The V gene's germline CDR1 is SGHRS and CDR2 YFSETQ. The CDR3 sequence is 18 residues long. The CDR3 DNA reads TGCGCCAGCAGCTCTGTTGGAGCGGGGGGGCCGAAGTACAATGAGCAGTTCTTC. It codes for CASSSVGAGGPKYNEQFF.

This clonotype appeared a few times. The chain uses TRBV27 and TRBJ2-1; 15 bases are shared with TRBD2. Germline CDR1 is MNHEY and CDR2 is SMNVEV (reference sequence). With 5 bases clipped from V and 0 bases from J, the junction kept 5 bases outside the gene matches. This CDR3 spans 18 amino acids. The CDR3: CASSRGLAGGASYNEQFF. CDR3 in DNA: TGTGCCAGCAGTCGGGGACTAGCGGGGGGTGCCTCCTACAATGAGCAGTTCTTC.

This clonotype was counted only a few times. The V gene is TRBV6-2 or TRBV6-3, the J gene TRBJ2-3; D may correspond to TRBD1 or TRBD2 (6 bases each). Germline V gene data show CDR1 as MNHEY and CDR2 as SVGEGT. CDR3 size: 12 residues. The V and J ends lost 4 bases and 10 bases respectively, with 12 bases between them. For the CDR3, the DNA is TGTGCCAGCAGTTGGGTCGGGGGCTCGCAGTATTTT. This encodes CASSWVGGSQYF.

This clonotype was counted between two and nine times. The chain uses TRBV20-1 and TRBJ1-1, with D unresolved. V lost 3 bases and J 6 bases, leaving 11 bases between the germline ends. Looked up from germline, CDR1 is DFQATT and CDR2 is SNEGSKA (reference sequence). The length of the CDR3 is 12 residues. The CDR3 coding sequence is TGCAGTGCTAGTGTTGTTAGCGCTGAAGCTTTCTTT. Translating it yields CSASVVSAEAFF.

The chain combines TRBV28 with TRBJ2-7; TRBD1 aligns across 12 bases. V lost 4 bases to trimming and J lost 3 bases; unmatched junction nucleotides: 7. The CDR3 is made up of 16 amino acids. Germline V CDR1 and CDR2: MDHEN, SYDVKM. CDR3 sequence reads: CASSSGTGGSLYEQYF. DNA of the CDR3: TGTGCCAGCAGTTCCGGGACAGGGGGCTCCCTCTACGAGCAGTACTTC.

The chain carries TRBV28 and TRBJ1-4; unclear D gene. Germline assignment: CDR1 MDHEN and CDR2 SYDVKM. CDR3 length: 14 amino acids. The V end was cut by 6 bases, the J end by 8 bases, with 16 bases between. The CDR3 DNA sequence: TGTGCCAGCAGCCCCGCCCTTAGGGAGGAAAAACTGTTTTTT. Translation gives CASSPALREEKLFF. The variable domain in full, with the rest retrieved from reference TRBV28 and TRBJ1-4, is DVKVTQSSRYLVKRTGEKVFLECVQDMDHENMFWYRQDPGLGLRLIYFSYDVKMKEKGDIPEGYSVSREKKERFSLILESASTNQTSMYLCASSPALREEKLFFGSGTQLSVL.

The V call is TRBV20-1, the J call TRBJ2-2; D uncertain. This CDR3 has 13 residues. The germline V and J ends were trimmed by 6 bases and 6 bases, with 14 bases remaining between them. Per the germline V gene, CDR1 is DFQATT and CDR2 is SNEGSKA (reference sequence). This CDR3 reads CSARPLVPGELFF. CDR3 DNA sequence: TGCAGTGCCCGACCTCTGGTCCCCGGGGAGCTGTTTTTT.

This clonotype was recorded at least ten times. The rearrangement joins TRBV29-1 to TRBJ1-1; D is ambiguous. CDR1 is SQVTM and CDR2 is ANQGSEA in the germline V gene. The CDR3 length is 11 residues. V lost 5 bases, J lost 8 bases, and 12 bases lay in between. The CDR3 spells CSVTDGPEAFF. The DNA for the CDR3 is TGCAGCGTTACGGACGGACCCGAAGCTTTCTTT.

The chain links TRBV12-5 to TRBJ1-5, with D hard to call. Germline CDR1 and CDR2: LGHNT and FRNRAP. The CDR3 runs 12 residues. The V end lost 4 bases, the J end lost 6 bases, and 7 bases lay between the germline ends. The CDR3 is CASGSSPQPQHF. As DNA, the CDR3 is TGTGCTAGTGGTTCCTCCCCTCAGCCCCAGCATTTT.

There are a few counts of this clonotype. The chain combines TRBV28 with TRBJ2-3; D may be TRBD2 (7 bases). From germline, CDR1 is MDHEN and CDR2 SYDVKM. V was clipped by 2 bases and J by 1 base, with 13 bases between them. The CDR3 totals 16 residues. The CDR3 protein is CASSLGGAGGTDTQYF. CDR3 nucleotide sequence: TGTGCCAGCAGTTTAGGGGGCGCGGGGGGCACAGATACGCAGTATTTT.

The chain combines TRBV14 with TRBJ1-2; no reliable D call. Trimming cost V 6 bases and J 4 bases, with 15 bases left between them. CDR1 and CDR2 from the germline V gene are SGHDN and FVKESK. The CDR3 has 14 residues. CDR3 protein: CASSRETVTYGYTF. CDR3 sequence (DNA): TGTGCCAGCAGTCGAGAAACAGTAACCTATGGCTACACCTTC.

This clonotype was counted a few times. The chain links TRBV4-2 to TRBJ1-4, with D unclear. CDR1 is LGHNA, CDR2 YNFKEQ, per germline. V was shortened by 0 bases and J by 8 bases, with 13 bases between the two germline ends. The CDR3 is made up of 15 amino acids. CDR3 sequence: CASSQDTGLREKLFF. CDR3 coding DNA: TGTGCCAGCAGCCAAGATACGGGATTGCGGGAAAAACTGTTTTTT.

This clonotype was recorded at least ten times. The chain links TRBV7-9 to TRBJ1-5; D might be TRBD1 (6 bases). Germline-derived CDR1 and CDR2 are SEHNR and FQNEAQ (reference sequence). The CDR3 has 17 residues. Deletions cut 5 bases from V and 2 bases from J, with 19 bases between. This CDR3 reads CASSQKSGAGGNQPQHF. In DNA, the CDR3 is TGTGCCAGCAGCCAGAAGTCAGGGGCGGGCGGCAATCAGCCCCAGCATTTT.

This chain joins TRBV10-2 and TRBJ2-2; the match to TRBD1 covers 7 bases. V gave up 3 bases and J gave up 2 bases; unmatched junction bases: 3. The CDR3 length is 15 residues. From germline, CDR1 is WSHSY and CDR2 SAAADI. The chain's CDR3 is CASSEQGPNTGELFF. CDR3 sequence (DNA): TGCGCCAGCAGTGAACAGGGGCCTAACACCGGGGAGCTGTTTTTT.

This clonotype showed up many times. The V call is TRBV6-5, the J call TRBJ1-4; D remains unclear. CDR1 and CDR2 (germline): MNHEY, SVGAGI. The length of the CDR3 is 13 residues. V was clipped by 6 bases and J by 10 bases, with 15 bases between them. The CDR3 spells CASRTGLGGKLFF. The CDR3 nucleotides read TGTGCCAGCAGGACCGGACTAGGCGGAAAACTGTTTTTT.

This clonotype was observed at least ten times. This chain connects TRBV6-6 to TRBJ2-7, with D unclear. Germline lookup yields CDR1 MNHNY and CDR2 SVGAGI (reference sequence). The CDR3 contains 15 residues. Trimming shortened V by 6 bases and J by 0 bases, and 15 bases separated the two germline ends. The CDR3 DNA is TGTGCCAGCAGGCTCGCGGCCGAAAGCTCCTACGAGCAGTACTTC. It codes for CASRLAAESSYEQYF.

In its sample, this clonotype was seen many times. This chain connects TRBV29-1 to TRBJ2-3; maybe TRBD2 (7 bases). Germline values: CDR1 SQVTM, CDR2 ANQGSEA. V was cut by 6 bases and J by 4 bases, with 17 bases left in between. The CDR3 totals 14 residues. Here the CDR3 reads CSVGDRGASDTQYF. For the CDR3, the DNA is TGCAGCGTCGGGGACCGGGGGGCCTCAGATACGCAGTATTTT.

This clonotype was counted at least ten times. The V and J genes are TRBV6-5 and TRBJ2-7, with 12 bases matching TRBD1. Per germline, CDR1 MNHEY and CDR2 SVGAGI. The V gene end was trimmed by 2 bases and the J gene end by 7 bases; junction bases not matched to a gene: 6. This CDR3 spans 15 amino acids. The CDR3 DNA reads TGTGCCAGCAGTTACCCGGGGACAGGGGGCGCAGAGCAGTACTTC. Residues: CASSYPGTGGAEQYF.